Listed here are 27 T cell receptor beta chains from one sample, sequenced in a study of blood T cell repertoires in COVID-19. The assay was immunoSEQ multiplex PCR, and TCRdb's table has in-frame clones only and misses some. The profile shows roughly 80,000 clones, over 65% of them singletons. The sample was peripheral blood. Receptors originate from a woman in her 70s with acute or convalescent COVID-19.

This rearrangement joins TRBV11-2 to TRBJ2-1; TRBD2 aligns across 10 bases. CDR3 length: 13 amino acids. Germline CDR1 and CDR2: SGHAT and FQNNGV. J was trimmed by 14 bases and V by 5 bases; bases with no gene match: 9. The CDR3 loop is CASSGAGGPLKFF. CDR3 nucleotide sequence: TGTGCCAGCAGCGGAGCGGGGGGGCCCCTGAAGTTCTTC.

This chain links TRBV28 with TRBJ2-1, with 8 bases aligning to TRBD2. The CDR3 length is 15 residues. The germline gives CDR1 MDHEN, CDR2 SYDVKM. V was clipped by 7 bases and J by 8 bases; unmatched bases: 13. This CDR3 is CASIRGGGYAHEQFF. The CDR3, as DNA: TGTGCCAGCATCCGGGGGGGCGGTTATGCGCATGAGCAGTTCTTC.

V and J are TRBV28 and TRBJ1-5, with 10 bases aligning to TRBD1. Per the germline V gene, CDR1 is MDHEN and CDR2 is SYDVKM. V trimming: 6 bases; J trimming: 5 bases; junction bases outside the gene matches: 7. The CDR3 has 15 amino acids. This chain's CDR3 is CASSHRTGGHQPQHF. The CDR3 nucleotides are TGTGCCAGCAGCCATAGGACAGGGGGACATCAGCCCCAGCATTTT.

The chain has TRBV11-2 and TRBJ2-5; a possible D gene is TRBD1 (7 bases). Trimming took 8 bases from V and 4 from J, leaving 20 bases between them. The germline gives CDR1 SGHAT, CDR2 FQNNGV. This CDR3 comprises 15 residues. The CDR3 is CASSLRGASGETQYF. DNA for the CDR3: TGTGCCAGCTCCCTCAGGGGGGCAAGTGGAGAGACCCAGTACTTC. The complete variable domain, with remaining parts taken from reference TRBV11-2 and TRBJ2-5, reads EAGVAQSPRYKIIEKRQSVAFWCNPISGHATLYWYQQILGQGPKLLIQFQNNGVVDDSQLPKDRFSAERLKGVDSTLKIQPAKLEDSAVYLCASSLRGASGETQYFGPGTRLLVL.

The rearrangement links TRBV9 to TRBJ2-1; possibly TRBD1 for D (6 bases). The CDR3 is 20 residues long. Per the germline V gene, CDR1 is SGDLS and CDR2 is YYNGEE. V was trimmed by 0 bases and J by 0 bases, leaving 22 bases between them. This CDR3 is CASSVEGVKTAASSYNEQFF. The CDR3 DNA follows: TGTGCCAGCAGCGTAGAGGGGGTCAAGACGGCCGCGAGCTCCTACAATGAGCAGTTCTTC.

CDR3 nucleotides: TGTGCCAGCAGGGCAGGGACAGGGACTTACGAGCAGTACGTC. As protein: CASRAGTGTYEQYV. The V call is TRBV6-5, the J call TRBJ2-7; 9 bases fit TRBD1. The CDR3 has 14 amino acids. V dropped 6 bases and J dropped 4; count of bases not matched to a gene: 7. Germline V CDR1 and CDR2: MNHEY, SVGAGI.

The chain couples TRBV5-5 to TRBJ2-7; the D gene is possibly TRBD1 (5 bases). CDR1 SGHKS and CDR2 YYEKEE come from the germline V gene (reference sequence). The CDR3 is 14 residues long. V lost 0 bases and J 2 bases, leaving 9 bases between the germline ends. The CDR3 spells CASSLDQGTYEQYV. CDR3 DNA: TGTGCCAGCAGCTTGGATCAGGGAACCTACGAGCAGTACGTC.

V usage is TRBV20-1 and J usage is TRBJ2-3; D ambiguous. Trimming cost V 6 bases and J 0 bases, with 4 bases left between them. Per germline, CDR1 DFQATT and CDR2 SNEGSKA (reference sequence). The CDR3 runs 11 residues. The CDR3 reads CSAESTDTQYF. The CDR3 DNA follows: TGCAGTGCCGAGAGCACAGATACGCAGTATTTT.

This clone was observed a handful of times. The CDR3 loop reads CASSQDPTGMGNQPQHF. DNA of the CDR3: TGTGCCAGCAGCCAGGATCCTACAGGGATGGGCAATCAGCCCCAGCATTTT. The chain combines TRBV3-1 (or the pseudogene TRBV3-2) with TRBJ1-5; tentatively, D is TRBD1 (6 bases). CDR1 LGHDT and CDR2 YNNKEL come from the germline V gene (reference sequence). The CDR3 contains 17 residues. Trimming removed 3 bases at V and 2 bases at J, with 17 bases between.

V gene TRBV5-1 combines with J gene TRBJ2-3, with a possible D match to TRBD2 (7 bases). The V and J ends lost 4 bases and 3 bases respectively, with 12 bases between them. Germline V gives CDR1 SGHRS, CDR2 YFSETQ. The CDR3 spans 14 residues. For the CDR3, the DNA is TGCGCCAGCAGCCCGGGGGGCATGACAGATACGCAGTATTTT. It encodes CASSPGGMTDTQYF.

This clone was recorded once. The chain combines TRBV14 with TRBJ2-7; tentative D call: TRBD2 (5 bases). The CDR3 covers 14 residues. In germline, CDR1 is SGHDN, CDR2 FVKESK. With 4 bases removed from V and 3 bases from J, the gap between germline ends came to 13 bases. The CDR3 DNA reads as TGTGCCAGCAGCCCCCGAGGACTGATCTACGAGCAGTACGTC. It is translated as CASSPRGLIYEQYV.

The chain couples TRBV10-1 to TRBJ1-1, with D tentatively TRBD1 (6 bases). CDR3 length equals 14 residues. CDR1 is WNHNN and CDR2 is SYGVQD in the germline V gene (reference sequence). Trimming removed 4 bases from V and 1 base from J, with 10 bases in between. The CDR3 is CASSVGGRNTEAFF. DNA of the CDR3: TGCGCCAGCAGTGTTGGGGGCCGGAACACTGAAGCTTTCTTT.

The genes are TRBV5-4 and TRBJ2-2, with TRBD2 identical over 13 bases. This CDR3 has 18 residues. V shed 4 bases, J shed 0 bases, and the junction held 6 bases outside the gene matches. Per germline, CDR1 SGHNT and CDR2 YYREEE (reference sequence). CDR3 coding DNA: TGTGCCAGCAGCCTCAGGACTAGCGGGGGTACGAACACCGGGGAGCTGTTTTTT. Translating gives CASSLRTSGGTNTGELFF.

The V call is TRBV19, the J call TRBJ1-5; 8 bases agree with TRBD1. This CDR3 spans 14 amino acids. Germline values: CDR1 LNHDA, CDR2 SQIVND (reference sequence). With 3 bases clipped from V and 5 bases from J, the junction kept 3 bases outside the gene matches. CDR3 region: CASSIDRGDQPQHF. The CDR3 DNA is TGTGCCAGTAGTATCGACAGGGGAGATCAGCCCCAGCATTTT.

This chain links TRBV25-1 with TRBJ1-1; 8 bases align to TRBD1. Germline V gene sequence: CDR1 MGHDK, CDR2 SYGVNS. V was pared by 5 bases and J by 3 bases, with 5 bases of the junction left unmatched. The CDR3 is 14 amino acids. The CDR3, as DNA: TGTGCCAGCAGTAGGACAGGGCGGGACACTGAAGCTTTCTTT. Amino acid sequence: CASSRTGRDTEAFF.

This clone came up once. The chain recombines TRBV29-1 with TRBJ1-2, with 7 bases fitting TRBD1. V was clipped by 6 bases and J by 4 bases; unmatched bases: 2. Germline CDR1 SQVTM, CDR2 ANQGSEA. The CDR3 loop spans 11 amino acids. This chain's CDR3 is CSVRQGYGYTF. The CDR3, as DNA: TGCAGCGTACGACAGGGCTATGGCTACACCTTC. Complete variable domain (other parts from reference TRBV29-1 and TRBJ1-2): SAVISQKPSRDICQRGTSLTIQCQVDSQVTMMFWYRQQPGQSLTLIATANQGSEATYESGFVIDKFPISRPNLTFSTLTVSNMSPEDSSIYLCSVRQGYGYTFGSGTRLTVV.

This chain links TRBV19 with TRBJ2-1; D unclear. CDR3 size: 14 residues. The V and J ends lost 1 base and 1 base respectively, with 5 bases between them. CDR1 is LNHDA and CDR2 is SQIVND in the germline V gene (reference sequence). DNA of the CDR3: TGTGCCAGTAGTATAGTGGAGTCCTACAATGAGCAGTTCTTC. Encoded protein: CASSIVESYNEQFF. The full variable domain, completed using reference TRBV19 and TRBJ2-1, is DGGITQSPKYLFRKEGQNVTLSCEQNLNHDAMYWYRQDPGQGLRLIYYSQIVNDFQKGDIAEGYSVSREKKESFPLTVTSAQKNPTAFYLCASSIVESYNEQFFGPGTRLTVL.

This clone occurred once. V and J are TRBV14 and TRBJ2-7, with TRBD2 matching over 9 bases. Germline CDR1 reads SGHDN; CDR2 reads FVKESK. The CDR3 is made up of 16 amino acids. The trim removed 0 bases at V and 2 bases at J, leaving 5 bases unmatched. The CDR3 DNA reads as TGTGCCAGCAGCCAAGAGAGGACTAGCGAAACCTACGAGCAGTACGTC. Protein sequence: CASSQERTSETYEQYV.

V and J are TRBV3-1 (or the pseudogene TRBV3-2) and TRBJ1-3; D remains unclear. This CDR3 is 13 amino acids long. Germline CDR1 LGHDT, CDR2 YNNKEL (reference sequence). Trimming left V 3 bases short and J 0 bases short, with 3 bases between. The CDR3 nucleotides read TGTGCCAGCAGCCATCTCTCTGGAAACACCATATATTTT. It is translated as CASSHLSGNTIYF.

The chain links TRBV5-1 to TRBJ2-1; the match to TRBD2 covers 13 bases. V gave up 3 bases and J gave up 7 bases; unmatched junction bases: 10. CDR1 is SGHRS, CDR2 YFSETQ, per germline. The CDR3 is made up of 17 amino acids. CDR3 amino acids: CASSSDLTSGGFNEQFF. CDR3 sequence (DNA): TGCGCCAGCAGCTCCGATTTGACTAGCGGGGGGTTTAATGAGCAGTTCTTC. Full variable domain (missing parts from reference TRBV5-1 and TRBJ2-1): KAGVTQTPRYLIKTRGQQVTLSCSPISGHRSVSWYQQTPGQGLQFLFEYFSETQRNKGNFPGRFSGRQFSNSRSEMNVSTLELGDSALYLCASSSDLTSGGFNEQFFGPGTRLTVL.

The rearrangement links TRBV28 to TRBJ1-2; no definite D call. Trimming cost V 1 base and J 6 bases, with 18 bases left between them. CDR1 is MDHEN, CDR2 SYDVKM, per germline. The CDR3 sequence is 16 residues long. The CDR3 sequence: CASSLYPDMRVNGYTF. CDR3 DNA: TGTGCCAGCAGTTTATACCCTGACATGCGCGTTAATGGCTACACCTTC.

The J gene is TRBJ2-7, the V gene TRBV2, with 15 bases that match TRBD2. The V segment lost 6 bases and the J segment 5 bases; nucleotides outside the gene matches: 14. The germline V gene has CDR1 SNHLY and CDR2 FYNNEI. The CDR3 loop spans 18 amino acids. CDR3 protein: CASSGLDSGLAGGDEQYV. CDR3 in DNA: TGTGCCAGCAGCGGTCTAGACTCGGGACTAGCGGGGGGCGACGAGCAGTACGTC.

This chain joins TRBV29-1 and TRBJ1-1, with 8 bases matching TRBD1. This CDR3 spans 12 amino acids. V gave up 7 bases and J gave up 6 bases; unmatched junction bases: 7. The germline V gene encodes CDR1 SQVTM and CDR2 ANQGSEA. The CDR3 DNA is TGCAGCGCTAGGACAGGGAGAGCTGAAGCTTTCTTT. Amino acids: CSARTGRAEAFF. The full variable domain, its missing parts supplied by reference TRBV29-1 and TRBJ1-1, is SAVISQKPSRDICQRGTSLTIQCQVDSQVTMMFWYRQQPGQSLTLIATANQGSEATYESGFVIDKFPISRPNLTFSTLTVSNMSPEDSSIYLCSARTGRAEAFFGQGTRLTVV.

This chain connects TRBV27 to TRBJ2-3, with TRBD2 matching 8 bases. There are 16 residues in the CDR3. The trim removed 3 bases at V and 2 bases at J, leaving 7 bases unmatched. Germline V gives CDR1 MNHEY, CDR2 SMNVEV (reference sequence). The CDR3 nucleotides are TGTGCCAGCAGTTTCACATCGGGGGGGTACACAGATACGCAGTATTTT. Amino acid sequence: CASSFTSGGYTDTQYF.

J is TRBJ1-2 and V is TRBV27; weak D call: TRBD1 (6 bases). This CDR3 comprises 14 residues. Trimming stripped 3 bases from V and 7 bases from J, with 15 bases between. Germline V CDR1 and CDR2: MNHEY, SMNVEV (reference sequence). The CDR3 here is CASSFWRGGGGYTF. The CDR3 DNA reads as TGTGCCAGCAGTTTCTGGCGGGGAGGGGGTGGCTACACCTTC.

This rearrangement joins TRBV5-1 to TRBJ2-5; perhaps TRBD1 as D (6 bases). V lost 4 bases, J lost 1 base, and 14 bases lay in between. The CDR3 has 15 residues. Germline V lookup: CDR1 SGHRS, CDR2 YFSETQ. CDR3 sequence (DNA): TGCGCCAGCAGCAGAAAGACAGGCCCCCAAGAGACCCAGTACTTC. Translated: CASSRKTGPQETQYF.

V usage is TRBV9 and J usage is TRBJ1-5; D gene ambiguous. This CDR3 contains 16 residues. Trimming shortened V by 0 bases and J by 0 bases, and 10 bases separated the two germline ends. Germline-derived CDR1 and CDR2 are SGDLS and YYNGEE. The CDR3 loop is CASSVGISGSNQPQHF. In DNA, the CDR3 is TGTGCCAGCAGCGTAGGGATTTCGGGTAGCAATCAGCCCCAGCATTTT.